A single sample gave rise to the 6 T cell receptor beta chains below, sequenced in a study of tissue T cells after allogeneic stem cell transplantation. TCRdb keeps only in-frame clones here, not all; method: immunoSEQ multiplex PCR. The sample records some 48,000 clones, approximately 73% being singletons. The specimen sequenced was sorted cells pooled from one or two spleens. These receptor sequences come from a pool of C57BL/6 mice in good health.

Of note for this clone: The germline and genes are mouse ones. The read finishes 1 residue shy of the CDR3 end, and the germline J gene is used to complete it. This chain links TRBV14 with TRBJ1-1; the match to TRBD1 covers 9 bases. This CDR3 is 14 amino acids long. V was clipped by 5 bases and J by 5 bases; unmatched bases: 7. Germline loops: CDR1 SGHDT, CDR2 FRDEAV. CDR3 residues: CASSPQGAGTEVFF. CDR3 bases read: TGTGCCAGCAGCCCACAGGGGGCAGGGACAGAAGTCTTC.

Remarks on this clone: Germline and genes here are mouse. The read terminates 1 residue ahead of where the CDR3 ends, so the germline J gene completes it. The chain employs TRBV13-1 and TRBJ2-5; maybe TRBD1 (5 bases). Trimming left V 0 bases short and J 4 bases short, with 6 bases between. CDR3 length: 13 residues. CDR1 and CDR2 from the germline V gene are NSHNY and SYGAGN. The CDR3 loop is CASSDGTKDTQYF. The sequenced part of the CDR3 DNA is TGTGCCAGCAGTGATGGGACAAAAGACACCCAGTAC.

A note on this clone: Mouse gene names apply. The read stops 1 residue short of the end of the CDR3; the missing end is completed from the germline J gene. The genes are TRBV3 and TRBJ2-7; 9 positions agree with TRBD2. Per germline, CDR1 SNHLY and CDR2 FYNGKV (reference sequence). There are 14 residues in the CDR3. V was clipped by 2 bases and J by 3 bases; unmatched bases: 2. The CDR3 loop reads CASSLRWGGYEQYF. The CDR3 bases that were read are TGTGCCAGCAGCTTACGCTGGGGGGGCTATGAACAGTAC.

Comments on this clone: Genes and germline come from the mouse. Sequencing ends 1 residue short of the CDR3 end; the germline J gene provides the rest. V and J are TRBV19 and TRBJ2-3; 8 bases are shared with TRBD2. V shed 1 base and J 3 bases; nucleotides not matched to a gene: 4. The CDR3 consists of 15 residues. Germline CDR1 reads FNHDT; CDR2 reads SITEND (reference sequence). The CDR3 is CASSIRGGAAETLYF. The covered CDR3 bases are TGTGCCAGCAGTATACGGGGGGGCGCGGCAGAAACGCTGTAT.

This clone appeared a few times. Mouse gene names and germline throughout. Read sequence stops 1 residue before the CDR3 end, and the germline J gene provides the missing end. This rearrangement joins TRBV15 to TRBJ2-7; D not resolved. Deletions cut 2 bases from V and 0 bases from J, with 5 bases between. The CDR3 sequence is 13 residues long. Germline CDR1 reads SGHND; CDR2 reads FRSKSL. The sequenced part of the CDR3 DNA is TGTGCCAGCAGTTTAATGGGCTCCTATGAACAGTAC. This codes for CASSLMGSYEQY. The entire CDR3 sequence reads CASSLMGSYEQYF.

A remark on this clone: These gene names are mouse names. The covered CDR3 bases are TGTGCCAGCAGTGTCGGGACAGGAGGAGCTGAGCAGTTC. It translates to CASSVGTGGAEQF. Given in full, the CDR3 is CASSVGTGGAEQFF. The gene calls are TRBV13-1 and TRBJ2-1; 8 nucleotides line up with TRBD1. The read stops 1 residue short of the end of the CDR3; the missing end is completed from the germline J gene. The CDR3 covers 14 residues. After removal of 3 bases from V and 7 bases from J, the junction contained 6 bases not matched to a gene. From germline, CDR1 is NSHNY and CDR2 SYGAGN.